The 29 T cell receptor beta chains in this list originate from one sample, sequenced in a study of shared clonotypes between healthy human individuals. Profiled with immunoSEQ multiplex PCR; TCRdb holds only in-frame clones, not every one. In the table there are roughly 700,000 clones, approximately 79% of which are singletons. The specimen sequenced was memory CD4+ T cells sorted from blood. Indicated subset: CD45RA-negative fraction. The receptor set was obtained from a young woman in good health.

The rearrangement joins TRBV30 to TRBJ1-1; D possibly corresponds to TRBD1 (6 bases). The V end lost 0 bases, the J end lost 4 bases, and 18 bases lay between the germline ends. This CDR3 has 16 amino acids. In germline, CDR1 is GTSNPN, CDR2 SVGIG (reference sequence). CDR3 in amino acids: CAWSVRRGAGGTEAFF. The CDR3 DNA follows: TGTGCCTGGAGTGTCCGCAGGGGAGCGGGGGGCACTGAAGCTTTCTTT.

The CDR3 sequence is CASSDSKRVRDRGGNSNQPQHF. In DNA, the CDR3 is TGTGCCAGCAGTGACTCGAAACGTGTGCGGGACAGGGGAGGGAATAGCAATCAGCCCCAGCATTTT. This chain joins TRBV6-4 and TRBJ1-5; 10 positions agree with TRBD1. CDR1 MRHNA and CDR2 SNTAGT come from the germline V gene. The V gene end was trimmed by 0 bases and the J gene end by 0 bases; junction bases not matched to a gene: 17. The CDR3 has 22 amino acids.

The CDR3 is CASSQSGRRWNEQFF. CDR3 sequence (DNA): TGTGCCAGCAGTCAGAGCGGGAGGAGATGGAATGAGCAGTTCTTC. The J gene is TRBJ2-1, the V gene TRBV25-1; 9 bases match TRBD2. Germline V gives CDR1 MGHDK, CDR2 SYGVNS. Unmatched junction bases numbered 9, after V lost 5 bases and J lost 7 bases. The CDR3 covers 15 residues.

This chain links TRBV15 with TRBJ2-2; perhaps TRBD1 as D (6 bases). The V gene lost 1 base and the J gene lost 2 bases, with 8 bases spanning the gap. This CDR3 has 15 residues. Germline V gives CDR1 LNHNV, CDR2 YYDKDF (reference sequence). The CDR3 spells CATSRATGNTGELFF. The CDR3 DNA sequence: TGTGCCACCAGCAGAGCGACAGGAAACACCGGGGAGCTGTTTTTT.

The rearrangement uses TRBV2 and TRBJ1-1, with 8 positions matching TRBD1. The CDR3 is 13 residues long. With 4 bases clipped from V and 6 bases from J, the junction kept 4 bases outside the gene matches. Germline V gene sequence: CDR1 SNHLY, CDR2 FYNNEI. The CDR3 here is CASSVAQGAEAFF. The CDR3 DNA follows: TGTGCCAGCAGTGTGGCACAGGGGGCTGAAGCTTTCTTT.

The chain carries TRBV5-1 and TRBJ1-1, with D uncertain. CDR1 and CDR2 from the germline V gene are SGHRS and YFSETQ. V dropped 4 bases and J dropped 1 base, with 14 bases sitting between them. There are 15 residues in the CDR3. CDR3 sequence reads: CASSLARGTNTEAFF. As DNA, the CDR3 is TGCGCCAGCAGCCTTGCGCGGGGAACGAACACTGAAGCTTTCTTT.

The chain recombines TRBV29-1 with TRBJ2-7; 11 nucleotides match TRBD2. Trimming removed 7 bases from V and 7 bases from J; junction bases left unmatched: 9. The CDR3 totals 13 residues. CDR1 and CDR2 (germline): SQVTM, ANQGSEA. In DNA form, the CDR3 reads TGCAGCGGGCTCCTAGCGGGAGGTAGTGAGCAGTACTTC. This sequence encodes CSGLLAGGSEQYF.

CDR3 DNA: TGTGCCAGCAGTGACAGGCGGGGTAGCAATCAGCCCCAGCATTTT. Translation: CASSDRRGSNQPQHF. The chain employs TRBV2 and TRBJ1-5; no clear D gene. Trimming removed 3 bases from V and 0 bases from J, with 9 bases in between. Germline V CDR1 and CDR2: SNHLY, FYNNEI. The CDR3 is 15 residues long. The variable domain in full, with the rest retrieved from reference TRBV2 and TRBJ1-5, is EPEVTQTPSHQVTQMGQEVILRCVPISNHLYFYWYRQILGQKVEFLVSFYNNEISEKSEIFDDQFSVERPDGSNFTLKIRSTKLEDSAMYFCASSDRRGSNQPQHFGDGTRLSIL.

This clone has just a few counts. The chain joins TRBV5-1 to TRBJ2-7; D may match TRBD1 or TRBD2 (5 bases each). V was trimmed by 4 bases and J by 5 bases, leaving 16 bases between them. CDR1 and CDR2 (germline): SGHRS, YFSETQ. The CDR3 has 14 residues. This CDR3 is CASSPTGTGDEQYF. The CDR3 DNA sequence: TGCGCCAGCAGCCCCACCGGGACCGGGGACGAGCAGTACTTC.

The chain links TRBV13 to TRBJ1-2, with TRBD1 matching over 8 bases. CDR3 length equals 15 residues. Germline V CDR1 and CDR2: PRHDT, FYEKMQ (reference sequence). V lost 3 bases, J lost 6 bases, and 9 bases stayed unmatched. CDR3 DNA: TGTGCCAGCAGCTTCCCTCGATCGGACAGGGATGGCTACACCTTC. Protein: CASSFPRSDRDGYTF.

CDR3 coding DNA: TGTGCCAGCAGCCGTAACGTTCGTGAGGGAGAGACCCAGTACTTC. This sequence encodes CASSRNVREGETQYF. The rearrangement joins TRBV7-2 to TRBJ2-5; a weak D match, TRBD2 (5 bases). The CDR3 sequence is 15 residues long. V was trimmed by 5 bases and J by 4 bases, leaving 17 bases between them. Germline V gene lookup returns CDR1 SGHTA and CDR2 FQGNSA.

This clone was detected only a few times. This sample also contains other DNA sequences that code for the same CDR3. V is TRBV7-9 and J is TRBJ2-5; no definite D call. The CDR3 spans 11 residues. The ends were cut back, 4 bases at V and 2 bases at J, with 2 bases in the middle. Germline CDR1 and CDR2: SEHNR and FQNEAQ (reference sequence). The CDR3 loop is CASSYQETQYF. The CDR3 coding sequence is TGTGCCAGCAGCTATCAAGAGACCCAGTACTTC.

The gene calls are TRBV5-6 and TRBJ2-5, with TRBD1 identical over 8 bases. The V gene's germline CDR1 is SGHDT and CDR2 YYEEEE. The J segment lost 5 bases and the V segment lost 2 bases, leaving 2 bases of the junction unmatched. The CDR3 is made up of 13 amino acids. Written as DNA, the CDR3 is TGTGCCAGCAGCTTAAACAGGGGGGAGACCCAGTACTTC. Translating gives CASSLNRGETQYF.

This clone came up once. The rearrangement joins TRBV28 to TRBJ2-5, with 7 bases fitting TRBD1. This CDR3 comprises 14 residues. Germline V gene lookup returns CDR1 MDHEN and CDR2 SYDVKM. The trim removed 5 bases at V and 5 bases at J, leaving 8 bases unmatched. CDR3 amino acids: CASSAPQGMETQYF. In DNA, the CDR3 is TGTGCCAGCAGTGCCCCACAGGGGATGGAGACCCAGTACTTC.

This chain connects TRBV4-2 to TRBJ2-6; D possibly corresponds to TRBD2 (5 bases). V gave up 4 bases and J gave up 0 bases, with 10 bases separating them. CDR3 length: 16 amino acids. Germline V gene data show CDR1 as LGHNA and CDR2 as YNFKEQ. The CDR3 DNA is TGTGCCAGCAGCCGGGAGTCAGGCTCTGGGGCCAACGTCCTGACTTTC. Translation: CASSRESGSGANVLTF.

This chain uses TRBV5-4 with TRBJ1-3; a possible D gene is TRBD1 (6 bases). The CDR3 spans 14 residues. Trimming removed 3 bases from V and 1 base from J, with 8 bases in between. Germline assignment: CDR1 SGHNT and CDR2 YYREEE (reference sequence). The CDR3 DNA reads as TGTGCCAGCAGCTCTGACAGGTCTGGAAACACCATATATTTT. Protein sequence: CASSSDRSGNTIYF.

The chain joins TRBV25-1 to TRBJ2-5, with D hard to call. Germline-derived CDR1 and CDR2 are MGHDK and SYGVNS. The CDR3 spans 12 residues. Between the trimmed V and J ends, which lost 5 bases and 1 base, there was a span of 5 bases. CDR3: CASSHIQETQYF. The CDR3 nucleotides are TGTGCCAGCAGTCATATCCAAGAGACCCAGTACTTC.

The chain recombines TRBV18 with TRBJ1-4; D is unresolved. This CDR3 comprises 15 residues. V lost 2 bases to trimming and J lost 7 bases, with 14 bases between them. Germline loops: CDR1 KGHSH, CDR2 LQKENI. CDR3 sequence: CASSPTPDGSEKLFF. CDR3 DNA: TGTGCCAGCTCACCAACCCCAGACGGGTCTGAAAAACTGTTTTTT.

V gene TRBV4-2 combines with J gene TRBJ2-3; D ambiguous. The CDR3 has 20 residues. Germline CDR1 LGHNA, CDR2 YNFKEQ. Trimming removed 4 bases at V and 2 bases at J, with 28 bases between. CDR3 DNA sequence: TGTGCCAGCAGCCGTTCGTGGCGGCAGATTCCCTTTATCTTCACAGATACGCAGTATTTT. Its protein is CASSRSWRQIPFIFTDTQYF.

This clone was observed at least ten times. The chain has TRBV27 and TRBJ2-7, with TRBD1 as a possible D gene (6 bases). Germline lookup yields CDR1 MNHEY and CDR2 SMNVEV (reference sequence). This CDR3 comprises 14 residues. V was pared by 6 bases and J by 7 bases, with 19 bases between. CDR3 region: CASRGNRVSGEQYF. Written as DNA, the CDR3 is TGTGCCAGCAGAGGGAACAGGGTTTCAGGAGAGCAGTACTTC.

In its sample, this clone was seen a few times. V gene TRBV7-2 combines with J gene TRBJ1-1, with D maybe TRBD1 (5 bases). V was clipped by 4 bases and J by 0 bases, with 9 bases between them. CDR1 SGHTA and CDR2 FQGNSA come from the germline V gene. This CDR3 has 14 residues. In DNA, the CDR3 is TGTGCCAGCAGCTATCAACAGGTGAACACTGAAGCTTTCTTT. This translates into CASSYQQVNTEAFF. The whole variable domain, remainder taken from reference TRBV7-2 and TRBJ1-1, is GAGVSQSPSNKVTEKGKDVELRCDPISGHTALYWYRQSLGQGLEFLIYFQGNSAPDKSGLPSDRFSAERTGGSVSTLTIQRTQQEDSAVYLCASSYQQVNTEAFFGQGTRLTVV.

The table lists this clone with a few counts. This sequence joins TRBV6-5 and TRBJ1-5; TRBD1 might be the D (6 bases). Trimming left V 4 bases short and J 6 bases short, with 16 bases between. CDR1 and CDR2 (germline): MNHEY, SVGAGI. This CDR3 has 15 residues. The CDR3 DNA is TGTGCCAGCAGTTTGACCCAGGGGCCGGTTCAGCCCCAGCATTTT. It yields the protein CASSLTQGPVQPQHF.

V usage is TRBV29-1 and J usage is TRBJ1-4, with D hard to call. Per germline, CDR1 SQVTM and CDR2 ANQGSEA. This CDR3 is 11 amino acids long. The V gene lost 7 bases and the J gene lost 5 bases, with 8 bases spanning the gap. CDR3 sequence reads: CSGVRNEKLFF. For the CDR3, the DNA is TGCAGCGGGGTTAGGAATGAAAAACTGTTTTTT.

There are a few counts of this clone. V gene TRBV5-1 combines with J gene TRBJ2-7, with 14 bases identical to TRBD2. Trimming at V came to 2 bases and at J to 6 bases, leaving 7 bases not matched to a gene. Germline V gene data show CDR1 as SGHRS and CDR2 as YFSETQ. The CDR3 is 16 residues long. DNA of the CDR3: TGCGCCAGCAGCTTTAAAGATGGACTAGCGGGAGGCGAGCAGTACTTC. This gives the protein CASSFKDGLAGGEQYF.

This clone was seen just once. The chain couples TRBV2 to TRBJ1-1; D is unclear. Germline V gives CDR1 SNHLY, CDR2 FYNNEI. This CDR3 has 12 residues. Trimming pared 5 bases from V and 3 bases from J, leaving 7 bases between. The CDR3 reads CASSWEYTEAFF. DNA of the CDR3: TGTGCCAGCAGTTGGGAGTACACTGAAGCTTTCTTT. Full variable domain (remainder filled in from reference TRBV2 and TRBJ1-1): EPEVTQTPSHQVTQMGQEVILRCVPISNHLYFYWYRQILGQKVEFLVSFYNNEISEKSEIFDDQFSVERPDGSNFTLKIRSTKLEDSAMYFCASSWEYTEAFFGQGTRLTVV.

This chain connects TRBV19 to TRBJ2-2; D is uncertain. The germline V and J ends were trimmed by 6 bases and 6 bases, with 11 bases remaining between them. Looked up from germline, CDR1 is LNHDA and CDR2 is SQIVND (reference sequence). The CDR3 extends over 13 amino acids. For the CDR3, the DNA is TGTGCCAGTAGGCCCACGGGTCCCGGGGAGCTGTTTTTT. It translates to CASRPTGPGELFF.

This clone was detected a few times. The chain uses TRBV10-3 and TRBJ1-2, with D possibly TRBD1 on 5 matching bases. The CDR3 consists of 15 residues. Per the germline V gene, CDR1 is ENHRY and CDR2 is SYGVKD. V was clipped by 8 bases and J by 1 base, with 17 bases between them. The CDR3 spells CAIGRRDDNNYGYTF. The CDR3 nucleotides are TGTGCCATCGGCCGACGGGACGATAATAACTATGGCTACACCTTC.

The genes are TRBV15 and TRBJ2-6; D might be TRBD1 (5 bases). Germline V CDR1 and CDR2: LNHNV, YYDKDF (reference sequence). The ends were cut back, 1 base at V and 1 base at J, with 14 bases in the middle. The CDR3 contains 18 residues. The CDR3 DNA reads TGTGCCACCAGCAGAGGGGGCTACTCCCAATCTGGGGCCAACGTCCTGACTTTC. This translates into CATSRGGYSQSGANVLTF.

The chain uses TRBV5-1 and TRBJ1-1; possibly TRBD1 for D (6 bases). The germline V gene encodes CDR1 SGHRS and CDR2 YFSETQ. The CDR3 spans 14 residues. Between the trimmed V and J ends, which lost 4 bases and 5 bases, there was a span of 15 bases. The CDR3 is CASSPRVGGTEAFF. The CDR3 nucleotides read TGCGCCAGCAGCCCGAGGGTAGGGGGTACTGAAGCTTTCTTT.